These 16 T cell receptor beta chains were sequenced from one sample in a study of cytomegalovirus exposure and HLA in healthy donors (dated by TCRdb to the late 2010s). The method was the immunoSEQ multiplex PCR assay. For the multiplex PCR, a mixture combining 60 forward primers for TCR Vbeta segments and 13 reverse primers for TCR Jbeta segments was used. TCRdb provides this immuneACCESS table in a form limited to in-frame rearrangements. Some clones are lacking; in checked studies, under half of them reflect an unresolved V gene, and why the rest are absent is not known. Within this sample are some 130,000 clones, with roughly 77% of them counted one time only. The top ten clonotypes cover around 5% of the sample. The specimen was PBMCs. The receptors were sampled from a man aged 25-45 years in good health.

The chain carries TRBV4-3 and TRBJ1-4; 8 nucleotides agree with TRBD1. This CDR3 is 15 amino acids long. The V gene's germline CDR1 is LGHNA and CDR2 YSLEER. Trimming removed 0 bases from V and 7 bases from J; junction bases left unmatched: 4. The CDR3 sequence: CASSQEGTGLEKLFF. As DNA, the CDR3 is TGCGCCAGCAGCCAAGAGGGGACAGGACTTGAAAAACTGTTTTTT.

This clone occurred a few times. The J gene is TRBJ1-3, the V gene TRBV5-1, with a weak D call TRBD1 (6 bases). V lost 6 bases and J 0 bases, leaving 16 bases between the germline ends. CDR1 and CDR2 (germline): SGHRS, YFSETQ. This CDR3 is built from 16 residues. CDR3 DNA: TGCGCCAGCACTGCTGACAGGCCAAGCTCTGGAAACACCATATATTTT. The encoded protein is CASTADRPSSGNTIYF.

The chain carries TRBV10-1 and TRBJ2-1; 11 bases match TRBD2. The CDR3 is 15 amino acids. Trimming at V came to 7 bases and at J to 5 bases, leaving 7 bases not matched to a gene. Per germline, CDR1 WNHNN and CDR2 SYGVQD (reference sequence). The CDR3 is CASNSGTSGDNEQFF. DNA of the CDR3: TGCGCCAGCAACTCCGGGACTAGCGGCGACAATGAGCAGTTCTTC.

The V call is TRBV4-1, the J call TRBJ2-7; D is perhaps TRBD1 (5 bases). V lost 1 base, J lost 2 bases, and 6 bases lay in between. The CDR3 is 13 residues long. Germline V CDR1 and CDR2: MGHRA, YSYEKL. CDR3 in amino acids: CASSQVGPYEQYF. The DNA of the CDR3 is TGCGCCAGCAGCCAAGTGGGGCCCTACGAGCAGTACTTC.

The chain joins TRBV7-6 to TRBJ2-1; D remains ambiguous. This CDR3 contains 12 residues. V lost 5 bases and J lost 4, with 6 bases in between. The germline V gene has CDR1 SGHVS and CDR2 FNYEAQ. The CDR3, as DNA: TGTGCCAGCAGCAGAGGTTACAATGAGCAGTTCTTC. This gives the protein CASSRGYNEQFF.

The J gene is TRBJ2-7, the V gene TRBV28, with a possible D match to TRBD2 (5 bases). The CDR3 spans 16 residues. V lost 2 bases to trimming and J lost 3 bases, with 17 bases between them. Per germline, CDR1 MDHEN and CDR2 SYDVKM. The CDR3 region has the DNA TGTGCCAGCAGTTTAAAGCCAGAGGGCCCTAACTACGAGCAGTACTTC. Its translation: CASSLKPEGPNYEQYF.

This chain uses TRBV19 with TRBJ2-5; 10 bases are a match to TRBD2. Germline V lookup: CDR1 LNHDA, CDR2 SQIVND (reference sequence). Trimming removed 4 bases from V and 5 bases from J; junction bases left unmatched: 4. CDR3 length equals 14 residues. DNA of the CDR3: TGTGCCAGTAGTACCCTAGCGGGAGCGGAGACCCAGTACTTC. Encoded protein: CASSTLAGAETQYF.

V usage is TRBV27 and J usage is TRBJ1-1; 7 nucleotides align to TRBD1. The CDR3 runs to 17 residues. Germline V CDR1 and CDR2: MNHEY, SMNVEV (reference sequence). Unmatched junction bases numbered 10, after V lost 3 bases and J lost 0 bases. As DNA, the CDR3 is TGTGCCAGCAGTTTTTCGGGACAGCGACAAATGAACACTGAAGCTTTCTTT. It yields the protein CASSFSGQRQMNTEAFF.

V gene TRBV18 combines with J gene TRBJ2-5, with D possibly being TRBD1 (6 bases). Germline V lookup: CDR1 KGHSH, CDR2 LQKENI. The V end lost 4 bases, the J end lost 1 base, and 10 bases lay between the germline ends. CDR3 length equals 14 residues. This chain's CDR3 is CASSRGQLQETQYF. Here the CDR3 DNA reads TGTGCCAGCTCACGTGGACAGCTCCAAGAGACCCAGTACTTC.

This clone was recorded only once. The rearrangement links TRBV19 to TRBJ2-5, with a tentative D call TRBD2 (5 bases). In germline, CDR1 is LNHDA, CDR2 SQIVND (reference sequence). The CDR3 extends over 15 amino acids. V lost 6 bases and J lost 3, with 17 bases in between. Here the CDR3 reads CASSSIEGSEETQYF. CDR3 nucleotide sequence: TGTGCCAGTAGCAGTATTGAGGGCAGCGAAGAGACCCAGTACTTC.

This chain joins TRBV2 and TRBJ2-1; D may be TRBD2 (5 bases). This CDR3 is built from 15 residues. The V and J ends lost 7 bases and 0 bases respectively, with 13 bases between them. Germline V lookup: CDR1 SNHLY, CDR2 FYNNEI. CDR3 DNA sequence: TGTGCCAGCACTGTTGGGAGTATCTCCTACAATGAGCAGTTCTTC. Encoded protein: CASTVGSISYNEQFF. The full variable domain, its missing parts supplied by reference TRBV2 and TRBJ2-1, is EPEVTQTPSHQVTQMGQEVILRCVPISNHLYFYWYRQILGQKVEFLVSFYNNEISEKSEIFDDQFSVERPDGSNFTLKIRSTKLEDSAMYFCASTVGSISYNEQFFGPGTRLTVL.

J is TRBJ1-1 and V is TRBV18, with 9 bases that match TRBD1. Unmatched junction bases numbered 11, after V lost 5 bases and J lost 1 base. The CDR3 spans 17 residues. Germline V lookup: CDR1 KGHSH, CDR2 LQKENI. This CDR3 reads CASSSTGTGIRNTEAFF. The CDR3 DNA reads TGTGCCAGCTCATCAACCGGGACAGGGATCAGGAACACTGAAGCTTTCTTT.

The V and J genes are TRBV21-1 and TRBJ2-7; the D call of TRBD1 is as the table states it, not checked on the DNA. TRBV21-1 represents a pseudogene. The CDR3 is 14 residues long. CDR3: CASSRGRGAWEQYF. DNA for the CDR3: TGTGCCAGCAGCAGGGGCAGGGGCGCCTGGGAGCAGTACTTC.

For this clone: The sample carries other DNA sequences with the same CDR3. The chain has TRBV6-5 and TRBJ2-7; 7 nucleotides align to TRBD1. The trim removed 2 bases at V and 2 bases at J, leaving 3 bases unmatched. The V gene's germline CDR1 is MNHEY and CDR2 SVGAGI. This CDR3 is built from 14 residues. CDR3: CASSYGQGAYEQYF. CDR3 DNA: TGTGCCAGCAGTTACGGGCAGGGGGCCTACGAGCAGTACTTC.

The chain has TRBV6-1 and TRBJ2-2; no clear D. Trimming cost V 10 bases and J 8 bases, with 14 bases left between them. The CDR3 spans 12 residues. The germline V gene has CDR1 MNHNS and CDR2 SASEGT. The CDR3 DNA follows: TGTGCCATGGGCGCCCCCTATGGGGAGCTGTTTTTT. It specifies CAMGAPYGELFF.

This chain uses TRBV7-8 with TRBJ2-5; 9 bases are shared with TRBD2. The V gene's germline CDR1 is SGHVS and CDR2 FQNEAQ. The V and J ends lost 7 bases and 2 bases, in that order; junction bases with no gene match: 5. This CDR3 is built from 14 residues. This CDR3 is CASNDLAGQETQYF. In nucleotides, the CDR3 is TGTGCCAGCAACGATCTAGCGGGACAAGAGACCCAGTACTTC.